Below are 15 T cell receptor beta chains sequenced from a single sample in a study of shared clonotypes between healthy human individuals. Here immunoSEQ multiplex PCR was the method, and the copy in TCRdb shows in-frame clones only, minus some. The sample shows 550,000 to 800,000 clones, about 74% of them seen only once. The specimen sequenced was memory CD4+ T cells sorted from blood. Subset in this sample: CD45RA-negative fraction. The receptors come from a woman aged 25-40 years in good health.

This rearrangement joins TRBV30 to TRBJ1-1; D unclear. The CDR3 spans 12 residues. Trimming cost V 2 bases and J 1 base, with 5 bases left between them. Germline CDR1 GTSNPN, CDR2 SVGIG (reference sequence). DNA for the CDR3: TGTGCCTGGAGTATGCAGAACACTGAAGCTTTCTTT. Protein sequence: CAWSMQNTEAFF.

The rearrangement links TRBV6-1 to TRBJ2-1; 9 bases are shared with TRBD2. V lost 11 bases, J lost 7 bases, and 9 bases stayed unmatched. CDR1 and CDR2 (germline): MNHNS, SASEGT. The CDR3 is 13 residues long. The CDR3 sequence: CAAGTSLGNEQFF. The CDR3 coding sequence is TGTGCCGCCGGGACTAGCCTGGGGAATGAGCAGTTCTTC.

The CDR3 nucleotides are TGTGCCAGCTCAATGACAGAACAGAAAACCTCCTACGAGCAGTACTTC. Its protein product is CASSMTEQKTSYEQYF. The V gene is TRBV18, the J gene TRBJ2-7, with a weak D call TRBD1 (5 bases). V was clipped by 5 bases and J by 0 bases, with 17 bases between them. Germline V gene data show CDR1 as KGHSH and CDR2 as LQKENI. There are 16 residues in the CDR3.

J is TRBJ1-5 and V is TRBV6-6; TRBD1 agrees at 7 bases. The CDR3 is made up of 16 amino acids. The germline gives CDR1 MNHNY, CDR2 SVGAGI (reference sequence). V gave up 5 bases and J gave up 6 bases; unmatched junction bases: 13. This chain's CDR3 is CASSNLGTGEGQPQHF. Here the CDR3 DNA reads TGTGCCAGCAGTAACCTGGGAACAGGGGAAGGTCAGCCCCAGCATTTT.

The genes are TRBV28 and TRBJ2-7; 9 positions match TRBD2. V gave up 7 bases and J gave up 3 bases; unmatched junction bases: 16. This CDR3 comprises 17 residues. The germline V gene has CDR1 MDHEN and CDR2 SYDVKM. CDR3 DNA: TGTGCCAGCACCTATTACTCGCCGACTAGCGGCTACTACGAGCAGTACTTC. It yields the protein CASTYYSPTSGYYEQYF.

This clone was picked up many times. Other nucleotide sequences in the sample specify the same CDR3. This chain links TRBV11-2 with TRBJ1-2, with D perhaps TRBD1 (6 bases). The germline V and J ends were trimmed by 5 bases and 0 bases, with 10 bases remaining between them. This CDR3 has 14 residues. Germline-derived CDR1 and CDR2 are SGHAT and FQNNGV. The CDR3 reads CASSQDRTNYGYTF. CDR3 DNA: TGTGCCAGCAGCCAAGACAGGACTAACTATGGCTACACCTTC.

V gene TRBV5-1 combines with J gene TRBJ1-2; D uncertain. Deletions cut 0 bases from V and 0 bases from J, with 9 bases between. In germline, CDR1 is SGHRS, CDR2 YFSETQ. CDR3 length: 15 amino acids. The DNA of the CDR3 is TGCGCCAGCAGCTTGGGTACGGTGACTAACTATGGCTACACCTTC. This gives the protein CASSLGTVTNYGYTF.

The rearrangement links TRBV11-2 to TRBJ1-1; possibly TRBD1 for D (5 bases). CDR1 is SGHAT, CDR2 FQNNGV, per germline. Between the trimmed V and J ends, which lost 5 bases and 2 bases, there was a span of 15 bases. The CDR3 length is 15 residues. CDR3 coding DNA: TGTGCCAGCAGCGCAGGGTGGGGGGAAAACACTGAAGCTTTCTTT. It codes for CASSAGWGENTEAFF.

The chain has TRBV2 and TRBJ2-5; 10 positions match TRBD2. Unmatched junction bases numbered 15, after V lost 8 bases and J lost 3 bases. Germline lookup yields CDR1 SNHLY and CDR2 FYNNEI. The CDR3 length is 17 residues. The CDR3 region is CASSQELAGVKKETQYF. DNA of the CDR3: TGTGCCAGCTCACAGGAGCTAGCGGGAGTTAAAAAAGAGACCCAGTACTTC.

The table lists this clone with a count of one. The sample carries other DNA sequences with the same CDR3. This chain uses TRBV6-1 with TRBJ1-1; D ambiguous. V dropped 9 bases and J dropped 5 bases, with 7 bases sitting between them. In germline, CDR1 is MNHNS, CDR2 SASEGT. This CDR3 has 10 amino acids. The CDR3 coding sequence is TGTGCCAGTGGGAGGACTGAAGCTTTCTTT. It codes for CASGRTEAFF.

The V gene is TRBV28, the J gene TRBJ2-3; the D is unclear. Germline V gene lookup returns CDR1 MDHEN and CDR2 SYDVKM. Trimming shortened V by 5 bases and J by 1 base, and 7 bases separated the two germline ends. The CDR3 contains 13 residues. The CDR3 is CASSRDRTDTQYF. The CDR3 DNA reads TGTGCCAGCAGTCGCGACCGCACAGATACGCAGTATTTT.

V and J are TRBV19 and TRBJ2-7; TRBD2 aligns across 9 bases. In germline, CDR1 is LNHDA, CDR2 SQIVND (reference sequence). V was pared by 3 bases and J by 4 bases, with 7 bases of the junction left unmatched. CDR3 length equals 15 residues. In DNA form, the CDR3 reads TGTGCCAGTAGTATGAGGATAGCGGGAGCTTACGAGCAGTACTTC. Its protein product is CASSMRIAGAYEQYF.

With respect to this clone: This specimen includes other DNA sequences encoding the same CDR3. The V and J genes are TRBV19 and TRBJ2-5; 8 bases line up with TRBD2. This CDR3 is 15 amino acids long. Germline CDR1 is LNHDA and CDR2 is SQIVND (reference sequence). V lost 3 bases, J lost 2 bases, and 5 bases stayed unmatched. The CDR3 nucleotides read TGTGCCAGTAGTATCGAGGCTAGCGGGCAAGAGACCCAGTACTTC. Protein product: CASSIEASGQETQYF.

The chain joins TRBV28 to TRBJ2-5, with a tentative D call TRBD1 (6 bases). This CDR3 has 14 amino acids. Germline CDR1 MDHEN, CDR2 SYDVKM. V lost 9 bases to trimming and J lost 3 bases, with 17 bases between them. CDR3 in amino acids: CARNRVRDKETQYF. For the CDR3, the DNA is TGTGCCAGGAACAGGGTTAGGGATAAAGAGACCCAGTACTTC.

This clone came up once. The chain has TRBV7-6 and TRBJ1-4; TRBD1 agrees at 8 bases. J gave up 8 bases and V 5 bases, and 10 bases lay outside the gene matches. Germline V CDR1 and CDR2: SGHVS, FNYEAQ. The CDR3 is 15 residues long. The CDR3 sequence is CASSQTTGVREKLFF. DNA of the CDR3: TGTGCCAGCAGCCAGACGACAGGGGTCCGCGAAAAACTGTTTTTT.